The entry below describes one TCR beta chain. This entry belongs to a study of blood T cell repertoires in COVID-19. Across the whole study: Acute-phase and convalescent COVID-19 samples originated in the United States, Italy and Spain. From T cells, B-cell-depleted T cells, or PBMCs came the material, which was cDNA or gDNA.

V was clipped by 2 bases and J by 3 bases, with 20 bases between them. Germline V gives CDR1 SGHRS, CDR2 YFSETQ. CDR3 length equals 17 residues. In the authors' methods: By means of reference gene primer amplification, nucleated cell counts were estimated. Libraries were prepared by immunoSEQ multiplex PCR; TCRdb keeps only in-frame clonotypes and omits some of them. V, J and clone size reflect that table, while D and trimming were determined from the DNA. Found here are 140,000 or so clones, 85% to 90% of them singletons; the top ten hold 2.5% to 3.5%. The chain is built from TRBV5-1 and TRBJ2-5; maybe TRBD1 (9 bases). The TCR comes from an older woman with active COVID-19. Sequenced: peripheral blood. The CDR3 here is CASSFLSGGTGKETQYF. The CDR3 DNA sequence: TGCGCCAGCAGCTTCCTATCGGGAGGGACAGGGAAAGAGACCCAGTACTTC.